The TCR beta chain described here comes from a study of shared clonotypes between healthy human individuals. The data were produced by immunoSEQ multiplex PCR, yet TCRdb's version contains in-frame clones alone and is incomplete. The profile shows about 470,000 clones, around 79% of them singletons. V was trimmed by 4 bases and J by 0 bases, leaving 13 bases between them. The germline CDR1 and CDR2 sequences are MNHNS and SASEGT. The CDR3 has 16 amino acids. This clonotype was obtained from a woman between 40 and 50 years old in good health. Some clones in this sample may be carry-over from other donors' samples. Input material: PBMCs. This sequence joins TRBV6-1 and TRBJ1-3; a weak D match, TRBD1 (6 bases). CDR3 sequence reads: CASSGRTVSSGNTIYF. Here the CDR3 DNA reads TGTGCCAGCAGTGGCCGGACAGTTAGCTCTGGAAACACCATATATTTT.